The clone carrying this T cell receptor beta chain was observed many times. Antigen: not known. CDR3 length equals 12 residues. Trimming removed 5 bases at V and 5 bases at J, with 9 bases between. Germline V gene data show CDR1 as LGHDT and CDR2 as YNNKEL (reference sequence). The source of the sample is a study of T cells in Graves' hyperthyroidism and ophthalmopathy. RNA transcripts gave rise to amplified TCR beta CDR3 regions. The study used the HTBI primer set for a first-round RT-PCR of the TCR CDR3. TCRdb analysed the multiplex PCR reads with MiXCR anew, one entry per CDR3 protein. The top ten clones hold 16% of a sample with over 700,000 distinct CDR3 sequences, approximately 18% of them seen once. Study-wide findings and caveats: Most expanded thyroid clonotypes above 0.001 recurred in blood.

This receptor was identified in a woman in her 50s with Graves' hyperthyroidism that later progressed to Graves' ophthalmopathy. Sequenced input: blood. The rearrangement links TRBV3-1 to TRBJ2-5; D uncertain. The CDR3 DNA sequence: TGTGCCAGCAGCTACTCACGGGAGACCCAGTACTTC. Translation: CASSYSRETQYF.